The 9 T cell receptor beta chains reported below all come from one sample, sequenced in a study of T cells after yellow fever vaccination. TCRdb ran MiXCR on the 5' RACE reads and lists one entry per CDR3 protein. Of 200,000 to 300,000 distinct CDR3 sequences in the sample, 6.5% to 8.5% were seen once. Sequenced material: CD4+ T cells sorted from PBMCs, taken 15 days after the yellow fever booster vaccination. These receptors came from a man aged 30-40 years who received the YFV17D yellow fever vaccine.

This clonotype was seen at least ten times. The V gene is TRBV11-2, the J gene TRBJ2-3; D remains unclear. V was shortened by 2 bases and J by 5 bases, with 14 bases between the two germline ends. This CDR3 contains 15 residues. Looked up from germline, CDR1 is SGHAT and CDR2 is FQNNGV. The CDR3 sequence is CASSLFVRFGDTQYF. The CDR3 nucleotides are TGTGCCAGCAGCTTATTTGTACGTTTTGGAGATACGCAGTATTTT.

The sample holds a few counts of this clonotype. The genes are TRBV5-1 and TRBJ2-7, with TRBD2 identical over 9 bases. This CDR3 comprises 14 residues. After removal of 2 bases from V and 8 bases from J, the junction contained 8 bases not matched to a gene. Germline values: CDR1 SGHRS, CDR2 YFSETQ. DNA for the CDR3: TGCGCCAGCAGCTTCACGGGACTAGCTGTCAAGCAGTACTTC. This translates into CASSFTGLAVKQYF.

This clonotype was seen many times. This chain links TRBV20-1 with TRBJ2-7; 11 bases align to TRBD2. The CDR3 covers 13 residues. The V gene's germline CDR1 is DFQATT and CDR2 SNEGSKA (reference sequence). CDR3 DNA sequence: TGCAGAGCAGGGACTAGCGGTACCTACGAGCAGTACTTC. This translates into CRAGTSGTYEQYF.

This clonotype was counted ten times or more. This sequence joins TRBV29-1 and TRBJ2-1, with 11 bases fitting TRBD2. The CDR3 spans 14 residues. Trimming at V came to 6 bases and at J to 5 bases, leaving 6 bases not matched to a gene. CDR1 and CDR2 from the germline V gene are SQVTM and ANQGSEA. CDR3 sequence (DNA): TGCAGCGTCCAACCGGGACTAGCGGACAATGAGCAGTTCTTC. Translating it yields CSVQPGLADNEQFF.

This clonotype was seen a handful of times. The chain joins TRBV12-3 or TRBV12-4 to TRBJ1-3; D is possibly TRBD1 (6 bases). The CDR3 covers 14 residues. The V end lost 6 bases, the J end lost 0 bases, and 9 bases lay between the germline ends. This chain's CDR3 is CASRGTPSGNTIYF. CDR3 nucleotide sequence: TGTGCCAGCAGAGGGACACCCTCTGGAAACACCATATATTTT.

This clonotype has at least ten counts. This chain links TRBV5-1 with TRBJ2-7, with 10 nucleotides matching TRBD2. Germline lookup yields CDR1 SGHRS and CDR2 YFSETQ. The CDR3 runs to 16 residues. Trimming took 2 bases from V and 2 from J; bases not matched to a gene: 7. Here the CDR3 reads CASSLSSGSMPYEQYF. CDR3 in DNA: TGCGCCAGCAGCTTATCTAGCGGGAGTATGCCCTACGAGCAGTACTTC.

This clonotype showed up just a few times. This sequence joins TRBV25-1 and TRBJ2-1; a weak D match, TRBD1 (6 bases). The CDR3 has 14 amino acids. V shed 6 bases and J shed 2 bases, with 11 bases lying between them. The germline V gene encodes CDR1 MGHDK and CDR2 SYGVNS. In DNA, the CDR3 is TGTGCCAGCAGCCACAGGGCCACCTACAATGAGCAGTTCTTC. Translating gives CASSHRATYNEQFF. Drawing the rest from reference TRBV25-1 and TRBJ2-1, the complete variable domain is EADIYQTPRYLVIGTGKKITLECSQTMGHDKMYWYQQDPGMELHLIHYSYGVNSTEKGDLSSESTVSRIRTEHFPLTLESARPSHTSQYLCASSHRATYNEQFFGPGTRLTVL.

This clonotype was counted only a few times. CDR3 in amino acids: CASSLEGQGIGGISKNIQYF. The CDR3 DNA reads TGTGCCAGCAGCTTAGAGGGACAGGGAATCGGGGGAATATCCAAAAACATTCAGTACTTC. The chain carries TRBV11-2 and TRBJ2-4; 9 nucleotides line up with TRBD1. Per the germline V gene, CDR1 is SGHAT and CDR2 is FQNNGV. The CDR3 length is 20 residues. The V and J ends lost 0 bases and 2 bases, in that order; junction bases with no gene match: 14.

This clonotype appeared many times. The V gene is TRBV6-1, the J gene TRBJ1-4; maybe TRBD1 (5 bases). With 5 bases removed from V and 7 bases from J, the gap between germline ends came to 26 bases. The CDR3 extends over 18 amino acids. Germline V gives CDR1 MNHNS, CDR2 SASEGT. CDR3 nucleotide sequence: TGTGCCAGCAGTACGGGGGTTACGGGGAAGGGGCTCGCTGAAAAACTGTTTTTT. This encodes CASSTGVTGKGLAEKLFF.